This TCR beta chain emerged from a study of T cell responses to AZD1222 COVID-19 vaccine. A remark on this clone: As yet, its antigen is unknown.

Trimming shortened V by 4 bases and J by 5 bases, and 9 bases separated the two germline ends. This CDR3 is 13 amino acids long. Germline CDR1 MGHDK, CDR2 SYGVNS. Generated by immunoSEQ multiplex PCR, the TCRdb table keeps only in-frame clones and is missing some. Found here are some 96,000 clones, about four fifths of them singletons; the top ten hold more than 13%. Study observations and caveats: Baseline serostatus was positive in only six AZD1222 recipients. Mapped onto spike, vaccine-associated CD4 TCRs spanned it and were dominant at 160-218 and 743-854.

The chain carries TRBV25-1 and TRBJ2-1; no reliable D call. The TCR was taken from an adult who received the AZD1222 COVID-19 vaccine. The sample consisted of peripheral blood, taken 28 days after the second AZD1222 dose. DNA for the CDR3: TGTGCCAGCAGTGGATTCACCCACAATGAGCAGTTCTTC. Its translation: CASSGFTHNEQFF.